The present TCR beta chain was sequenced within a study of cytomegalovirus exposure and HLA in healthy donors. Overall study results and limits: Sequencing likely produced, as an artifact, a cluster of highly shared sequence variants. An analysis was carried out at a later point. It showed that HLA-associated TCR beta chains were more clonally expanded than equally common non-associated chains. Under in vitro conditions, three CMV-associated chains were confirmed as specific for CMV antigens.

With 4 bases clipped from V and 6 bases from J, the junction kept 8 bases outside the gene matches. Germline V gives CDR1 SGHRS, CDR2 YFSETQ. The CDR3 is 15 residues long. A remark on this clone: Its antigen is currently unknown.

Use of 60 Vbeta and 13 Jbeta primers characterized the PCR. Per the original data handling: About 11 million of the roughly 77 million unique TCR beta chains counted in a later analysis were shared. Repertoires were generated with immunoSEQ multiplex PCR, while TCRdb's copy carries only in-frame clones and drops some. The V and J calls and clone size come from that table; D and trimming were worked out from the DNA. The sample carries 99,000 or so clones, roughly 70% recorded once. The chain joins TRBV5-1 to TRBJ1-4, with 8 bases fitting TRBD1. The sample comprised PBMCs. The source of this sequence is a man in his forties in good health and CMV-seronegative. DNA for the CDR3: TGCGCCAGCAGCGGTTGGACAGGGTCTTATGAAAAACTGTTTTTT. Protein: CASSGWTGSYEKLFF.